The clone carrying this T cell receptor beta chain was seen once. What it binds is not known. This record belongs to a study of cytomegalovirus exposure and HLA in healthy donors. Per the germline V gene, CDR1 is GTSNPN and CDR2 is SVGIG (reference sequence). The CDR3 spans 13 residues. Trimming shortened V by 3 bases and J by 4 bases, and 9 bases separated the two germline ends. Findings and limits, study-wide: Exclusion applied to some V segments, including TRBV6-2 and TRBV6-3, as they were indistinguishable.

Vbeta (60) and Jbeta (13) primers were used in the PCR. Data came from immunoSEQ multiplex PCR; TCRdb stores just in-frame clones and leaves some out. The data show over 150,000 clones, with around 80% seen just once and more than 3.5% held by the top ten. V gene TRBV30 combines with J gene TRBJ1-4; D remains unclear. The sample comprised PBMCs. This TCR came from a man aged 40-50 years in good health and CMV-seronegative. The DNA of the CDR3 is TGTGCCTGGAGGAACAGCTTTAATGAAAAACTGTTTTTT. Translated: CAWRNSFNEKLFF.